Listed here are 15 T cell receptor beta chains from one sample, sequenced in a study of cytomegalovirus exposure and HLA in healthy donors. PCR was performed using 60 Vbeta and 13 Jbeta primers. TCRdb's copy holds only in-frame clones and misses some; the assay was immunoSEQ multiplex PCR. Of about 250,000 clones in the sample, roughly 73% were seen once. Material: PBMCs. The receptors originated from a boy between 10 and 17 years old in good health and CMV-seronegative.

This chain connects TRBV2 to TRBJ2-1; TRBD1 aligns across 7 bases. This CDR3 is 15 amino acids long. Trimming took 4 bases from V and 6 from J; bases not matched to a gene: 9. Germline V lookup: CDR1 SNHLY, CDR2 FYNNEI. The CDR3 DNA is TGTGCCAGCAGTGCAGAGACAGGGCTCATCAATGAGCAGTTCTTC. Translated, it gives CASSAETGLINEQFF.

The J gene is TRBJ2-7, the V gene TRBV10-3; tentative D call: TRBD1 (6 bases). The V end lost 2 bases, the J end lost 3 bases, and 14 bases lay between the germline ends. Germline V gene data show CDR1 as ENHRY and CDR2 as SYGVKD. This CDR3 has 15 amino acids. The CDR3 region has the DNA TGTGCCATCAGTGAGCCCCAGGGGTTCGGCTACGAGCAGTACTTC. Protein product: CAISEPQGFGYEQYF.

The chain has TRBV6-1 and TRBJ1-2, with D perhaps TRBD1 (5 bases). The CDR3 is 15 amino acids. CDR1 is MNHNS and CDR2 is SASEGT in the germline V gene. Trimming shortened V by 5 bases and J by 3 bases, and 16 bases separated the two germline ends. Written as DNA, the CDR3 is TGTGCCAGCAGTCGCGGGACCGATTTCCACTATGGCTACACCTTC. Its translation: CASSRGTDFHYGYTF.

The V gene is TRBV5-1, the J gene TRBJ1-1; TRBD1 matches 9 bases. The junction had 8 bases not matched to a gene; V was cut back by 3 bases and J by 5 bases. CDR1 is SGHRS and CDR2 is YFSETQ in the germline V gene. This CDR3 spans 15 amino acids. Here the CDR3 DNA reads TGCGCCAGCAGCTCTACAGGGGGCTCGAATACTGAAGCTTTCTTT. Translated, it gives CASSSTGGSNTEAFF.

The rearrangement joins TRBV11-2 to TRBJ1-4; TRBD1 matches 7 bases. Germline-derived CDR1 and CDR2 are SGHAT and FQNNGV. The CDR3 contains 18 residues. The V gene end was trimmed by 4 bases and the J gene end by 4 bases; junction bases not matched to a gene: 15. CDR3 loop: CASSSDRTGTVINEKLFF. CDR3 nucleotide sequence: TGTGCCAGCAGCTCCGACCGAACCGGGACAGTGATTAATGAAAAACTGTTTTTT.

This rearrangement joins TRBV6-1 to TRBJ2-3; D possibly corresponds to TRBD1 (5 bases). CDR1 and CDR2 from the germline V gene are MNHNS and SASEGT. The V end lost 4 bases, the J end lost 4 bases, and 9 bases lay between the germline ends. The CDR3 consists of 13 residues. The CDR3 loop reads CASSGQRSDTQYF. The CDR3 coding sequence is TGTGCCAGCAGTGGACAGAGATCAGATACGCAGTATTTT.

V gene TRBV4-1 combines with J gene TRBJ2-7; 9 nucleotides match TRBD1. Trimming cost V 3 bases and J 3 bases; bases outside gene matches: 6. This CDR3 region has 15 residues. The germline CDR1 and CDR2 sequences are MGHRA and YSYEKL. This CDR3 is CASSHHRGPNYEQYF. The CDR3 region has the DNA TGCGCCAGCAGCCACCACAGGGGGCCTAACTACGAGCAGTACTTC.

There are a few counts of this clone. The V call is TRBV6-5, the J call TRBJ2-7; TRBD1 is a possible D gene (5 bases). CDR3 size: 14 residues. V lost 0 bases and J lost 7, with 13 bases in between. Germline lookup yields CDR1 MNHEY and CDR2 SVGAGI. This CDR3 reads CASSYSGWKGEQYF. The CDR3 coding sequence is TGTGCCAGCAGTTACTCGGGATGGAAGGGGGAGCAGTACTTC.

The chain combines TRBV4-2 with TRBJ2-3; D gene ambiguous. The CDR3 runs to 16 residues. Trimming left V 0 bases short and J 1 base short, with 11 bases between. Germline CDR1 and CDR2: LGHNA and YNFKEQ. The CDR3 region has the DNA TGTGCCAGCAGCCAAGATAAACAGCCGCGCACAGATACGCAGTATTTT. It codes for CASSQDKQPRTDTQYF.

With regard to this clone: This sample also contains other DNA sequences that code for the same CDR3. V and J are TRBV27 and TRBJ1-1; a weak D match, TRBD1 (5 bases). Trimming pared 5 bases from V and 1 base from J, leaving 14 bases between. This CDR3 is 15 amino acids long. The germline CDR1 and CDR2 sequences are MNHEY and SMNVEV (reference sequence). CDR3 protein: CASSIGAGGNTEAFF. As DNA, the CDR3 is TGTGCCAGCAGTATCGGGGCGGGGGGGAACACTGAAGCTTTCTTT.

V is TRBV25-1 and J is TRBJ1-1; 7 nucleotides agree with TRBD1. The germline gives CDR1 MGHDK, CDR2 SYGVNS. The CDR3 contains 15 residues. V was clipped by 6 bases and J by 5 bases; unmatched bases: 12. The CDR3 coding sequence is TGTGCCAGCAGCGAACGACAGGGTCGAGGGACTGAAGCTTTCTTT. The encoded protein is CASSERQGRGTEAFF.

Concerning this clone itself: A junction boundary mismatches the germline segment, possibly from a read error. The J gene is TRBJ1-2, the V gene TRBV10-3; D is possibly TRBD1 (5 bases). CDR3 length equals 14 residues. From germline, CDR1 is ENHRY and CDR2 SYGVKD. The CDR3 DNA sequence: TGTGCCATCAGGGCTCGGGACTGGAACTGTGGCTACACCTTC. Its translation: CAIRARDWNCGYTF.

This clone came up once. V gene TRBV27 combines with J gene TRBJ1-2; 7 bases line up with TRBD1. The V segment lost 3 bases and the J segment 4 bases; nucleotides outside the gene matches: 8. Germline assignment: CDR1 MNHEY and CDR2 SMNVEV (reference sequence). The CDR3 is 15 residues long. The CDR3 is CASSFGRGQGYGYTF. The CDR3 DNA reads TGTGCCAGCAGTTTCGGGAGGGGGCAGGGCTATGGCTACACCTTC.

The rearrangement joins TRBV27 to TRBJ1-2; D remains ambiguous. Germline-derived CDR1 and CDR2 are MNHEY and SMNVEV (reference sequence). This CDR3 has 13 amino acids. V was cut by 2 bases and J by 4 bases, with 8 bases left in between. The CDR3 sequence: CASSLGDRYGYTF. Written as DNA, the CDR3 is TGTGCCAGCAGTTTAGGAGACCGCTATGGCTACACCTTC.

This clone came up a few times. The rearrangement joins TRBV30 to TRBJ1-6; D unclear. V lost 3 bases and J 0 bases, leaving 3 bases between the germline ends. The CDR3 runs to 13 residues. Germline V lookup: CDR1 GTSNPN, CDR2 SVGIG (reference sequence). This chain's CDR3 is CAWRSSYNSPLHF. CDR3 DNA sequence: TGTGCCTGGAGGAGCTCCTATAATTCACCCCTCCACTTT. The full variable domain, rest sourced from reference TRBV30 and TRBJ1-6, is SQTIHQWPATLVQPVGSPLSLECTVEGTSNPNLYWYRQAAGRGLQLLFYSVGIGQISSEVPQNLSASRPQDRQFILSSKKLLLSDSGFYLCAWRSSYNSPLHFGNGTRLTVT.